The rows below give T cell receptor beta chains drawn from one sample of a study of cytomegalovirus exposure and HLA in healthy donors. The data were produced by immunoSEQ multiplex PCR, yet TCRdb's version contains in-frame clones alone and is incomplete. This sample carries about 170,000 clones, roughly 79% of them seen once, and the ten largest clones take around 4.7%. Sequencing was performed on PBMCs. The receptors originated from a woman aged 18-29 years in good health and CMV-seropositive. The CDR3 runs from the conserved cysteine through the conserved F or W. The order of the fields is J gene, D gene, V gene, clone size, CDR3 protein, CDR3 DNA. A D gene is named only where the DNA matches it firmly. Clone size is not always given. Where it is, it says once, few, many or a class for expanded clones.

TRBJ2-5,TRBD2,TRBV28,NA,CASSPGWPGGETQYF,TGTGCCAGCAGCCCAGGGTGGCCGGGAGGGGAGACCCAGTACTTC
TRBJ2-5,NA,TRBV7-2,NA,CASLKAEQETQYF,TGTGCCAGCTTGAAGGCGGAGCAAGAGACCCAGTACTTC
TRBJ2-2,TRBD1,TRBV11-3,NA,CASSLEGRGTGELFF,TGTGCCAGCAGCTTAGAGGGCAGGGGGACCGGGGAGCTGTTTTTT
TRBJ1-1,NA,TRBV19,NA,CASSIRGGSDTEAFF,TGTGCCAGTAGTATCCGGGGGGGGTCGGACACTGAAGCTTTCTTT
TRBJ2-7,TRBD1,TRBV4-2,NA,CASSARQGSEQYF,TGTGCCAGCAGCGCCCGACAGGGAAGCGAGCAGTACTTC
TRBJ1-2,NA,TRBV7-2,NA,CASSLEGDGYYGYTF,TGTGCCAGCAGCTTAGAGGGGGACGGATACTATGGCTACACCTTC
TRBJ2-7,NA,TRBV6-1,few,CASRTGTAEGQYF,TGTGCCAGCAGAACCGGCACCGCTGAGGGGCAGTACTTC
TRBJ2-2,TRBD1,TRBV11-2,NA,CASSSTGESGELFF,TGTGCCAGCAGCTCCACAGGGGAATCCGGGGAGCTGTTTTTT
TRBJ1-1,NA,TRBV19,NA,CASSSIQGLNTEAFF,TGTGCCAGTAGTAGTATCCAGGGGCTGAACACTGAAGCTTTCTTT
TRBJ2-7,TRBD1,TRBV28,few,CASRSREGQGPYEQYF,TGTGCCAGCAGATCACGTGAGGGACAGGGGCCCTACGAGCAGTACTTC
TRBJ1-3,NA,TRBV18,NA,CASSPPSGTPFSGNTIYF,TGTGCCAGCTCACCACCTTCGGGAACTCCCTTCTCTGGAAACACCATATATTTT
TRBJ1-1,NA,TRBV5-4,NA,CASSPNSNLMNTEAFF,TGTGCCAGCAGCCCAAACAGCAATCTGATGAACACTGAAGCTTTCTTT
TRBJ2-3,NA,TRBV21-1,NA,CASSNGTGGFGTDTQYF,TGTGCCAGCAGCAACGGGACAGGCGGTTTTGGCACAGATACGCAGTATTTT
TRBJ1-6,NA,TRBV7-8,NA,CASSSGVINNSPLHF,TGTGCCAGCAGCTCCGGAGTGATAAATAATTCACCCCTCCACTTT
TRBJ2-3,TRBD2,TRBV2,NA,CASNRLADTDTQYF,TGTGCCAGTAATAGACTAGCGGACACAGATACGCAGTATTTT
TRBJ1-1,TRBD1,TRBV9,NA,CASSVNRDSYLNTEAFF,TGTGCCAGCAGCGTAAACAGGGACAGTTATTTGAACACTGAAGCTTTCTTT
TRBJ1-3,NA,TRBV19,NA,CASSIDAGASFGNTIYF,TGTGCCAGTAGTATTGACGCTGGAGCGTCCTTCGGAAACACCATATATTTT
TRBJ2-5,NA,TRBV7-9,NA,CASSLTTPSGGNPQYF,TGTGCCAGCAGCCTTACGACCCCGTCAGGTGGAAACCCCCAGTACTTC
TRBJ2-5,TRBD2,TRBV7-9,once,CASSRAGGLEETQYF,TGTGCCAGCAGCCGGGCGGGGGGTCTGGAAGAGACCCAGTACTTC